The 5 T cell receptor beta chains below were found in one sample sequenced in a study of OX40 agonist ivuxolimab in advanced cancers. Measured with immunoSEQ multiplex PCR; TCRdb has only the in-frame clones, and not every one. This sample yields 84,000 or so clones, of which about 93% are seen a single time; around 0.44% belongs to the top ten. Material: CD4+ or CD8+ T cells sorted from blood, obtained in a trial of the OX40 agonist ivuxolimab. These receptors all come from an adult with an advanced solid tumor such as melanoma, head and neck, liver or kidney cancer.

This rearrangement joins TRBV5-4 to TRBJ2-1, with 7 bases aligning to TRBD1. The CDR3 sequence is 16 residues long. Germline V gene data show CDR1 as SGHNT and CDR2 as YYREEE (reference sequence). V dropped 5 bases and J dropped 3; count of bases not matched to a gene: 11. CDR3 residues: CASSPRDRALYNEQFF. CDR3 DNA sequence: TGTGCCAGCAGTCCGAGAGACAGGGCCCTCTACAATGAGCAGTTCTTC.

The chain carries TRBV5-4 and TRBJ2-6; no firm D call. Trimming removed 5 bases at V and 2 bases at J, with 8 bases between. Germline assignment: CDR1 SGHNT and CDR2 YYREEE (reference sequence). The CDR3 totals 14 residues. CDR3 loop: CASSFDPGANVLTF. CDR3 DNA sequence: TGTGCCAGCAGTTTCGACCCTGGGGCCAACGTCCTGACTTTC.

This sequence joins TRBV7-9 and TRBJ1-2; no clear D gene. Germline values: CDR1 SEHNR, CDR2 FQNEAQ (reference sequence). Trimming shortened V by 5 bases and J by 9 bases, and 10 bases separated the two germline ends. The CDR3 covers 11 residues. CDR3 in amino acids: CASSPGGRYTF. CDR3 sequence (DNA): TGTGCCAGCAGCCCCGGAGGTCGCTACACCTTC.

The J gene is TRBJ1-4, the V gene TRBV21-1; TRBD1 is the table's D call and was not checked against the DNA. TRBV21-1 is classified as a pseudogene. The CDR3 consists of 16 residues. The CDR3 sequence is CASSRGEQGRGEKLFF. CDR3 DNA: TGTGCCAGCAGCAGAGGGGAGCAGGGGAGAGGCGAAAAACTGTTTTTT.

The J gene is TRBJ2-3, the V gene TRBV5-4, with a weak D call TRBD1 (5 bases). There are 14 residues in the CDR3. The V end lost 0 bases, the J end lost 3 bases, and 8 bases lay between the germline ends. Germline V gives CDR1 SGHNT, CDR2 YYREEE (reference sequence). The CDR3 loop reads CASSLAQGTDTQYF. The CDR3 DNA sequence: TGTGCCAGCAGCTTGGCTCAGGGAACAGATACGCAGTATTTT.